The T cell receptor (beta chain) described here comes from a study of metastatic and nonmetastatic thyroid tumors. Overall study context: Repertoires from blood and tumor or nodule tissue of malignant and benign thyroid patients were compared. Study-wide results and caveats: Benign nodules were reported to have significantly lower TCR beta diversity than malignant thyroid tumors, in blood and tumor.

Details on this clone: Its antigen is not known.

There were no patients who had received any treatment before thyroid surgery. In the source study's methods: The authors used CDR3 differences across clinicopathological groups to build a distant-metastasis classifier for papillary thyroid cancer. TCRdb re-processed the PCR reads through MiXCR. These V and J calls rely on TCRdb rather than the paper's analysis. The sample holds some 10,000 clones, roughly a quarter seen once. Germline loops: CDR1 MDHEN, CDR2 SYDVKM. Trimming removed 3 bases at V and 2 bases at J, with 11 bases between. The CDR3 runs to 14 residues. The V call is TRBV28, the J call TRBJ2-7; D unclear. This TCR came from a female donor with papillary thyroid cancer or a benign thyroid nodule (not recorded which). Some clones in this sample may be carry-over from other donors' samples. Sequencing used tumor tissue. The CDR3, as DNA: TGTGCCAGCAGTTTGGTAAGGCGGACCTACGAGCAGTACTTC. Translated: CASSLVRRTYEQYF.